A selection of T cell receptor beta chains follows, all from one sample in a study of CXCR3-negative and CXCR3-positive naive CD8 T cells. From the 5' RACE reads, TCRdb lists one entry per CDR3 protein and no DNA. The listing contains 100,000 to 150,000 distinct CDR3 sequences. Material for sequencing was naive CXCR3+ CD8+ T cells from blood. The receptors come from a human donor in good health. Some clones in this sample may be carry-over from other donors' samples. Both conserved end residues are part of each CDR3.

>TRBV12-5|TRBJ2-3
CASGFAGGEDTQYF
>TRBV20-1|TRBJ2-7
CSARGEWEASAYEQYF
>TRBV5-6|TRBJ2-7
CASSFSYTSDEQYF
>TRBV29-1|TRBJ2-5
CSVPPGTALRGPLGTQYF
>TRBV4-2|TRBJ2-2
CASSPGVGQGTNTGELFF
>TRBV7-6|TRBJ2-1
CASSQDRANNEQFF
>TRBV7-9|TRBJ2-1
CGLRAELSGRDYNEQFF
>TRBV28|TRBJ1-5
CASGLRGNQPQHF
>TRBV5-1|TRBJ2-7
CASSLRDVYEQYF
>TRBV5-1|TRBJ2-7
CASSFPGNEQYF
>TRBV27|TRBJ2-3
CASSSDYTDTQYF
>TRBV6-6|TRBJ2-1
CASSSYRVQDEQFF
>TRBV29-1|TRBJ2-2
CSGQAEGDTGELFF
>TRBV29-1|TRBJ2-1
CSVEEVLEQFF
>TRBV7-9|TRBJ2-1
CASSAASGAYNEQFF
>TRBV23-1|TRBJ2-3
CASSRLGRPLGTDTQYF
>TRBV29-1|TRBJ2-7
CSVEGTAVDSYEQYF
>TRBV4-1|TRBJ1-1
CASSQGAGLMNTEAFF
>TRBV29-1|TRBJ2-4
CSVTVPLGNIQYF
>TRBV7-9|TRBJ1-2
CASSPGPYSYGYTF
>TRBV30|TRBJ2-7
CAWDTGPPYEQYF
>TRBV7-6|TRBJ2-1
CASSLAGLAGVPTYNEQFF
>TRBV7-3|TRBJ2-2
CASSPLGATGELFF
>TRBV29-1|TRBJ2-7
CSVDRQTYEQYF
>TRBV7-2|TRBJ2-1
CASSSRLAGEYNEQFF